This is a list of T cell receptor beta chains from one sample in a study of cytomegalovirus exposure and HLA in healthy donors. TCRdb keeps only in-frame clones here, not all; method: immunoSEQ multiplex PCR. The profile shows 130,000 or so clones, approximately 8.9% of them singletons. Input material: PBMCs. The receptor set was obtained from a woman aged 40 to 49 in good health and CMV-seropositive. Each CDR3 is given with its conserved first and last residue. A D gene is named only where the DNA matches it firmly. Not all rows give a size; the values are once, few, many and, for expanded clones, a class.

>TRBD1|TRBV5-6|few|16|TRBJ2-5
TGTGCCAGCAGTTTTAATCCGGGACAGGGTCTAGAGACCCAGTACTTC
CASSFNPGQGLETQYF
>NA|TRBV10-1|NA|15|TRBJ1-6
TGCGCCAGAAACCCCCACAGCAATTTGAGATCACCCCTCCACTTT
CARNPHSNLRSPLHF
>TRBD1|TRBV4-3|few|18|TRBJ1-4
TGCGCCAGCAGCCAAGCGCTACAGGGGGGGGGAGAAGATGAAAAACTGTTTTTT
CASSQALQGGGEDEKLFF
>NA|TRBV6-4|NA|15|TRBJ2-1
TGTGCCAGCAGTGAGTCCACAGCAACAAGCAATGAGCAGTTCTTC
CASSESTATSNEQFF
>NA|TRBV7-8|few|14|TRBJ1-2
TGTGCCAGCAGCACGAAACCGCAGGGGTATGGCTACACCTTC
CASSTKPQGYGYTF
>NA|TRBV6-5|few|14|TRBJ1-2
TGTGCCAGCAGTTACTCGAAGTTAAGCGGAGGCTACACCTTC
CASSYSKLSGGYTF
>NA|TRBV7-9|few|15|TRBJ1-6
TGTGCCAGCAGCCGATCGGGACAATATAATTCACCCCTCCACTTT
CASSRSGQYNSPLHF
>TRBD2|TRBV9|NA|12|TRBJ2-3
TGTGCCAGCAGCGATAGCGGGGGGCCCCCGTATTTT
CASSDSGGPPYF
>TRBD1|TRBV6-1|NA|14|TRBJ2-2
TGTGCCAGCAGTCGACAGGGAAACACCGGGGAGCTGTTTTTT
CASSRQGNTGELFF
>NA|TRBV7-2|NA|13|TRBJ1-2
TGTGCCAGCAGCTTAGGGGGAGGCTATGGCTACACCTTC
CASSLGGGYGYTF
>NA|TRBV4-3|NA|14|TRBJ2-1
TGCGCCAGCAGCCAATCTAGCTTGAGGCGGGAGCAGTTCTTC
CASSQSSLRREQFF
>TRBD2|TRBV4-2|few|16|TRBJ2-5
TGTGCCAGCAGCCAGGGCGGGGGTCCCGGGGGGGAGACCCAGTACTTC
CASSQGGGPGGETQYF
>TRBD2|TRBV7-2|few|16|TRBJ2-2
TGTGCCAGCAGCTCCGGACTAGTTGGAGGCACCGGGGAGCTGTTTTTT
CASSSGLVGGTGELFF
>NA|TRBV2|NA|12|TRBJ1-2
TGTGCCAGCCTCAGCGACGGCTATGGCTACACCTTC
CASLSDGYGYTF
>TRBD1|TRBV15|once|15|TRBJ1-2
TGTGCCACCGGCAGATCCCTGGACAGGGAGTATGGCTACACCTTC
CATGRSLDREYGYTF
>TRBD1|TRBV2|few|18|TRBJ1-1
TGTGCCAGCGACCGGGGTTGGGACAGGGTGGCGGAGAACACTGAAGCTTTCTTT
CASDRGWDRVAENTEAFF
>NA|TRBV5-1|few|13|TRBJ2-3
TGCGCCAGCAGCTCCAGACAGGCAGATACGCAGTATTTT
CASSSRQADTQYF
>NA|TRBV6-5|NA|14|TRBJ1-1
TGTGCCAGCAGTTACCAGGAGGGTGTAACTGAAGCTTTCTTT
CASSYQEGVTEAFF
>TRBD1|TRBV2|few|15|TRBJ1-6
TGTGCCAGCAGACCTGGGACAGGGGAGAACTCACCCCTCCACTTT
CASRPGTGENSPLHF
>NA|TRBV15|few|15|TRBJ2-5
TGTGCCACCAGAGGCCCGGGGGAAATCCAAGAGACCCAGTACTTC
CATRGPGEIQETQYF
>TRBD1|TRBV5-5|NA|16|TRBJ1-3
TGTGCCAGCAGCTTGGCATACAGGGGAACTGGAAACACCATATATTTT
CASSLAYRGTGNTIYF
>NA|TRBV18|NA|13|TRBJ1-3
TGTGCCAGCTCACTTAACACTGGAAACACCATATATTTT
CASSLNTGNTIYF
>NA|TRBV18|NA|13|TRBJ1-4
TGTGCCAGCTCACCCCGGTTTAATGAAAAACTGTTTTTT
CASSPRFNEKLFF
>NA|TRBV7-9|NA|15|TRBJ2-7
TGTGCCAGCAGCCCCCCGACAGTTAGCTCCTACGAGCAGTACTTC
CASSPPTVSSYEQYF
>NA|TRBV6-5|few|14|TRBJ1-1
TGTGCCAGCAGAAACCCCGGGAGGAACACTGAAGCTTTCTTT
CASRNPGRNTEAFF
>TRBD1|TRBV15|few|14|TRBJ1-2
TGTGCCACCAGCAGAGCTCCGACAGGGACCCACAACACCTTC
CATSRAPTGTHNTF
>TRBD2|TRBV5-4|few|16|TRBJ2-3
TGTGCCAGCAGCTACCTAGCGGGGGGGACGTTAGGTACGCAGTATTTT
CASSYLAGGTLGTQYF
>NA|TRBV7-9|few|14|TRBJ1-1
TGTGCCAGCAGCTTAGGCCGCGTGAACACTGAAGCTTTCTTT
CASSLGRVNTEAFF
>TRBD2|TRBV4-2|many|16|TRBJ2-3
TGTGCCAGCAGAGCGGGGGGGCAAGTCAGCACAGATACGCAGTATTTT
CASRAGGQVSTDTQYF
>NA|TRBV19|NA|16|TRBJ1-2
TGTGCCAGTAGTATTCGCCTGGGACACAGGGACTATGGCTACACCTTC
CASSIRLGHRDYGYTF
>NA|TRBV2|few|13|TRBJ1-2
TGTGCCAGCAGTGACGTAGGGGGCTATGGCTACACCTTC
CASSDVGGYGYTF
>NA|TRBV14|NA|16|TRBJ2-7
TGTGCCAGCAGCCAAGGGGATCTAAGCGGCTACTACGAGCAGTACTTC
CASSQGDLSGYYEQYF
>NA|TRBV10-1|few|13|TRBJ1-2
TGCGCCAGCCGCCCAGGGACTAACTATGGCTACACCTTC
CASRPGTNYGYTF